What follows are 21 T cell receptor beta chains derived from one specimen sequenced in a study of identical twins (dated by TCRdb to the mid-2010s). Libraries were made using 5' RACE. TCRdb lists the instrument as Illumina HiSeq 2000. TCRdb reran the public reads through fastp at Q25 and MiXCR, keeping productive beta chains. Each CDR3 protein appears once, grouped with its most common genes and DNA. A total of around 480,000 distinct CDR3 sequences appear in this sample, 13% to 15% of them only once. About 0.54% of the sample belongs to the ten largest clones. This same sample was also taken into another study, of yellow fever vaccine responses in identical twins.

Input material: CD4+ T cells sorted from blood. The receptors were gathered from a woman younger than 35 in good health.

This chain links TRBV2 with TRBJ1-6; D not certain. The germline gives CDR1 SNHLY, CDR2 FYNNEI. CDR3 length: 13 residues. V lost 6 bases, J lost 8 bases, and 11 bases lay in between. CDR3 DNA: TGTGCCAGCAGGGTCTTCTTGGATTCACCCCTCCACTTT. It specifies CASRVFLDSPLHF.

This rearrangement joins TRBV5-1 to TRBJ2-5; a possible D gene is TRBD1 (6 bases). The germline V and J ends were trimmed by 0 bases and 5 bases, with 20 bases remaining between them. The CDR3 length is 17 residues. CDR1 SGHRS and CDR2 YFSETQ come from the germline V gene. The CDR3 sequence: CASSLAMGAAFGETQYF. As DNA, the CDR3 is TGCGCCAGCAGCTTGGCGATGGGGGCTGCGTTTGGGGAGACCCAGTACTTC.

This clonotype has only a few counts. The J gene is TRBJ2-3, the V gene TRBV20-1; unclear D gene. The CDR3 runs 10 residues. Germline V gene sequence: CDR1 DFQATT, CDR2 SNEGSKA (reference sequence). Trimming shortened V by 4 bases and J by 8 bases, and 7 bases separated the two germline ends. This CDR3 reads CSAKVSTQYF. As DNA, the CDR3 is TGCAGTGCTAAAGTATCTACGCAGTATTTT.

CDR3 sequence reads: CASSQRGSAEQFF. The DNA of the CDR3 is TGCGCCAGCAGCCAGCGAGGGTCTGCTGAGCAGTTCTTC. The V and J genes are TRBV4-1 and TRBJ2-1; D may be TRBD2 (5 bases). Germline V gives CDR1 MGHRA, CDR2 YSYEKL. Trimming cost V 3 bases and J 9 bases, with 12 bases left between them. There are 13 residues in the CDR3.

There are a few counts of this clonotype. This chain links TRBV12-3 or TRBV12-4 with TRBJ2-5, with 7 bases matching TRBD2. Losses at the gene ends were 1 base for V and 1 base for J; bases not matched to a gene: 6. The CDR3 consists of 16 residues. In nucleotides, the CDR3 is TGTGCCAGCAGTTTAGAGCTAGCGGAACTCCAAGAGACCCAGTACTTC. Encoded protein: CASSLELAELQETQYF.

This chain connects TRBV7-8 to TRBJ1-2; D is possibly TRBD1 (5 bases). V lost 2 bases to trimming and J lost 4 bases, with 11 bases between them. The CDR3 is made up of 14 amino acids. The germline CDR1 and CDR2 sequences are SGHVS and FQNEAQ. The CDR3 DNA is TGTGCCAGCAGCTTACAGGGCGCTATCTATGGCTACACCTTC. Its protein is CASSLQGAIYGYTF.

The J gene is TRBJ2-7, the V gene TRBV3-1; D gene ambiguous. V lost 11 bases, J lost 2 bases, and 13 bases lay in between. This CDR3 region has 12 residues. The germline V gene encodes CDR1 LGHDT and CDR2 YNNKEL (reference sequence). CDR3 sequence reads: CASQEGAYEQYF. CDR3 nucleotide sequence: TGTGCCTCCCAGGAAGGCGCCTACGAGCAGTACTTC.

This clonotype appeared a single time. The V and J genes are TRBV6-5 and TRBJ1-2; possible D gene TRBD1, 6 bases. This CDR3 is built from 12 residues. Between the trimmed V and J ends, which lost 10 bases and 7 bases, there was a span of 16 bases. The germline V gene has CDR1 MNHEY and CDR2 SVGAGI. CDR3 sequence: CATRQQGGGYTF. As DNA, the CDR3 is TGTGCCACGCGACAACAGGGAGGTGGCTACACCTTC.

The rearrangement uses TRBV7-9 and TRBJ2-7; TRBD2 matches at 12 bases. The CDR3 loop spans 16 amino acids. Losses at the gene ends were 6 bases for V and 5 bases for J; bases not matched to a gene: 11. Germline V gene sequence: CDR1 SEHNR, CDR2 FQNEAQ (reference sequence). The chain's CDR3 is CASRLGLAGTWDEQYF. CDR3 DNA sequence: TGTGCCAGCAGATTGGGACTAGCGGGCACTTGGGACGAGCAGTACTTC. Complete variable domain (other parts from reference TRBV7-9 and TRBJ2-7): DTGVSQNPRHKITKRGQNVTFRCDPISEHNRLYWYRQTLGQGPEFLTYFQNEAQLEKSRLLSDRFSAERPKGSFSTLEIQRTEQGDSAMYLCASRLGLAGTWDEQYFGPGTRLTVT.

This clonotype turned up a few times. The chain is built from TRBV6-2 or TRBV6-3 and TRBJ2-1, with 11 bases aligning to TRBD2. Germline V gene data show CDR1 as MNHEY and CDR2 as SVGEGT. The V and J ends lost 5 bases and 7 bases, in that order; junction bases with no gene match: 10. The CDR3 is made up of 16 amino acids. The CDR3 coding sequence is TGTGCCAGCAGTCGGCGTAGCGGGAGGGCCGGGAATGAGCAGTTCTTC. This translates into CASSRRSGRAGNEQFF.

This clonotype was found a few times. The chain joins TRBV10-2 to TRBJ2-7; 14 bases are shared with TRBD2. J gave up 5 bases and V 10 bases, and 7 bases lay outside the gene matches. Germline V gives CDR1 WSHSY, CDR2 SAAADI. The CDR3 consists of 14 residues. CDR3 in DNA: TGCGCCACAAGACTAGCGGGAGGGCCCCACGAGCAGTACTTC. Translating it yields CATRLAGGPHEQYF.

The J gene is TRBJ1-4, the V gene TRBV27; possibly TRBD1 for D (5 bases). This CDR3 contains 16 residues. V was trimmed by 8 bases and J by 5 bases, leaving 21 bases between them. Germline assignment: CDR1 MNHEY and CDR2 SMNVEV (reference sequence). The CDR3: CASATRRTGANEKLFF. In nucleotides, the CDR3 is TGTGCCAGCGCCACCCGACGGACTGGGGCCAATGAAAAACTGTTTTTT.

This clonotype appeared a few times. The rearrangement joins TRBV9 to TRBJ2-1; D uncertain. The V end lost 0 bases, the J end lost 5 bases, and 9 bases lay between the germline ends. In germline, CDR1 is SGDLS, CDR2 YYNGEE. CDR3 length: 14 amino acids. CDR3 DNA: TGTGCCAGCAGCGTAGATAAACCCAACAATGAGCAGTTCTTC. Translation: CASSVDKPNNEQFF.

This clonotype was detected many times. J is TRBJ2-5 and V is TRBV14; no clear D gene. The CDR3 extends over 14 amino acids. Germline loops: CDR1 SGHDN, CDR2 FVKESK. V dropped 0 bases and J dropped 5 bases, with 10 bases sitting between them. Here the CDR3 DNA reads TGTGCCAGCAGCCAAGATTGGGTCAGGGAGACCCAGTACTTC. This encodes CASSQDWVRETQYF. Based on the CDR3 plus reference TRBV14 and TRBJ2-5, the full variable domain is EAGVTQFPSHSVIEKGQTVTLRCDPISGHDNLYWYRRVMGKEIKFLLHFVKESKQDESGMPNNRFLAERTGGTYSTLKVQPAELEDSGVYFCASSQDWVRETQYFGPGTRLLVL.

The chain carries TRBV20-1 and TRBJ2-3; D is ambiguous. Germline assignment: CDR1 DFQATT and CDR2 SNEGSKA (reference sequence). The CDR3 is 12 residues long. Trimming removed 7 bases from V and 6 bases from J, with 14 bases in between. As DNA, the CDR3 is TGCAGTGTCCAAGGTCAGGCTGATACGCAGTATTTT. This encodes CSVQGQADTQYF.

The rearrangement links TRBV4-2 to TRBJ2-7; the match to TRBD1 covers 10 bases. CDR1 is LGHNA, CDR2 YNFKEQ, per germline. V dropped 3 bases and J dropped 4; count of bases not matched to a gene: 6. This CDR3 has 15 residues. The CDR3 bases are TGTGCCAGCAGCCAGGGGGACAGGGGAGATTACGAGCAGTACTTC. Its translation: CASSQGDRGDYEQYF.

Only a few counts were recorded for this clonotype. The chain joins TRBV6-2 or TRBV6-3 to TRBJ2-3; D is perhaps TRBD2 (5 bases). The V gene's germline CDR1 is MNHEY and CDR2 SVGEGT. The CDR3 has 12 amino acids. V dropped 6 bases and J dropped 6 bases, with 10 bases sitting between them. In DNA form, the CDR3 reads TGTGCCAGCAGGAAGACGGGGGATACGCAGTATTTT. This sequence encodes CASRKTGDTQYF.

This clonotype turned up a few times. The rearrangement links TRBV20-1 to TRBJ2-2, with D perhaps matching TRBD1 (6 bases). The CDR3 spans 15 residues. Germline V gene data show CDR1 as DFQATT and CDR2 as SNEGSKA (reference sequence). The V gene lost 5 bases and the J gene lost 2 bases, with 15 bases spanning the gap. This CDR3 is CSADSGQSNTGELFF. The CDR3 nucleotides are TGCAGTGCTGATAGTGGACAGAGTAACACCGGGGAGCTGTTTTTT.

The sample holds a few counts of this clonotype. The chain recombines TRBV6-1 with TRBJ1-5, with D possibly being TRBD1 (6 bases). Germline CDR1 MNHNS, CDR2 SASEGT. Trimming left V 8 bases short and J 6 bases short, with 20 bases between. The CDR3 length is 15 residues. CDR3 DNA: TGTGCCAGCTGGCTCCGTGAGGGACACAGTCAGCCCCAGCATTTT. This encodes CASWLREGHSQPQHF.

The chain's CDR3 is CASSQPPGGGRYQTSYNEQFF. DNA of the CDR3: TGTGCCAGCAGCCAACCCCCAGGGGGGGGCCGATATCAGACCTCCTACAATGAGCAGTTCTTC. The chain is built from TRBV14 and TRBJ2-1, with D perhaps assigned TRBD1 or TRBD2 (7 bases each). CDR1 and CDR2 from the germline V gene are SGHDN and FVKESK. This CDR3 has 21 amino acids. V was cut by 2 bases and J by 0 bases, with 26 bases left in between.

This clonotype was observed a handful of times. The chain has TRBV29-1 and TRBJ1-3; TRBD1 aligns across 9 bases. Germline V gene sequence: CDR1 SQVTM, CDR2 ANQGSEA. The V and J ends lost 6 bases and 3 bases, in that order; junction bases with no gene match: 3. The CDR3 spans 13 residues. CDR3 sequence: CSVGTGSGNTIYF. The CDR3 region has the DNA TGCAGCGTCGGGACAGGGAGTGGAAACACCATATATTTT.